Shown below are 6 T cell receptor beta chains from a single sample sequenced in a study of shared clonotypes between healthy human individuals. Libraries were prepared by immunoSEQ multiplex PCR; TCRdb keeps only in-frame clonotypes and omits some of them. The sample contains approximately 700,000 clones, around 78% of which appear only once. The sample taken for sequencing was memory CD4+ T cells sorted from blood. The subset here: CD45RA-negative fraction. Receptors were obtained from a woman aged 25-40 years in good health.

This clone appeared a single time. CDR3 loop: CASRGGLAAFSYEQYF. CDR3 nucleotides: TGTGCCAGCAGGGGGGGACTAGCGGCCTTCTCCTACGAGCAGTACTTC. V and J are TRBV28 and TRBJ2-7; TRBD2 aligns across 11 bases. Trimming at V came to 6 bases and at J to 0 bases, leaving 7 bases not matched to a gene. CDR1 MDHEN and CDR2 SYDVKM come from the germline V gene. This CDR3 has 16 amino acids. The full variable domain, completed using reference TRBV28 and TRBJ2-7, is DVKVTQSSRYLVKRTGEKVFLECVQDMDHENMFWYRQDPGLGLRLIYFSYDVKMKEKGDIPEGYSVSREKKERFSLILESASTNQTSMYLCASRGGLAAFSYEQYFGPGTRLTVT.

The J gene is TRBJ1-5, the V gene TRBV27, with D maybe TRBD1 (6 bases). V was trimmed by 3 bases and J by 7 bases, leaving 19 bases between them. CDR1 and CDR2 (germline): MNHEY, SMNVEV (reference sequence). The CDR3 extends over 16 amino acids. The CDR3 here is CASSFSAGEMVQPQHF. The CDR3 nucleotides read TGTGCCAGCAGTTTCTCGGCAGGGGAGATGGTACAGCCCCAGCATTTT.

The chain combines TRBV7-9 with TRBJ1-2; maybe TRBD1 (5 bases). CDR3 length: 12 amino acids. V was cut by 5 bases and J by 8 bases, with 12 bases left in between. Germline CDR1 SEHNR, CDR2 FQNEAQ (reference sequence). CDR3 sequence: CASSRGIGGYTF. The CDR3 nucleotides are TGTGCCAGCAGCAGGGGAATTGGAGGCTACACCTTC.

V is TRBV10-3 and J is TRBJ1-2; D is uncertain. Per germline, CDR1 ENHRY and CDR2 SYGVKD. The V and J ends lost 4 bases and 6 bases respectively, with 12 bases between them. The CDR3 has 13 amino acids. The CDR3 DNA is TGTGCCATCAGTGTAGTCGAACGGCATGGCTACACCTTC. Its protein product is CAISVVERHGYTF.

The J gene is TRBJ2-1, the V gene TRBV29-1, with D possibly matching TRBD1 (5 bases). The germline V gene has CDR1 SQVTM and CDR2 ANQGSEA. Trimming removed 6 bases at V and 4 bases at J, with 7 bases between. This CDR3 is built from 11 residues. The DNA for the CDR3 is TGCAGCGTCTACAGGTACAATGAGCAGTTCTTC. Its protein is CSVYRYNEQFF.

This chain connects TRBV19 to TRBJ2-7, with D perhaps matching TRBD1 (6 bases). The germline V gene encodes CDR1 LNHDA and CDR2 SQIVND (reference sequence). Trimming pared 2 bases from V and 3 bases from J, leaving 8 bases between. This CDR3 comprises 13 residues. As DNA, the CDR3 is TGTGCCAGTAGTATACAGGGGAACTACGAGCAGTACTTC. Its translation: CASSIQGNYEQYF.